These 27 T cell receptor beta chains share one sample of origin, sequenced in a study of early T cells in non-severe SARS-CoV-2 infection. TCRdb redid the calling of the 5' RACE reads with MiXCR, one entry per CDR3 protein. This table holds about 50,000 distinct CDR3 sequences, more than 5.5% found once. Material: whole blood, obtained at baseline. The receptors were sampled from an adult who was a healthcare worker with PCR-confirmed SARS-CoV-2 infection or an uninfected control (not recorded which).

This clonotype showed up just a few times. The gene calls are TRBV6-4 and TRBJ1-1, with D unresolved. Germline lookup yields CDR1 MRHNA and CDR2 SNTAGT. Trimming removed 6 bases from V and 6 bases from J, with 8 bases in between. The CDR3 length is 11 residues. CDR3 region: CASRADPEAFF. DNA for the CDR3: TGTGCCAGCAGGGCGGACCCTGAAGCTTTCTTT.

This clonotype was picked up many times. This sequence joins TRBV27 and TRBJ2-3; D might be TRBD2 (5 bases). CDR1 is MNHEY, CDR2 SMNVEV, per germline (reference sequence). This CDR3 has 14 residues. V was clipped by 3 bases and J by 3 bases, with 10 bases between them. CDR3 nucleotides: TGTGCCAGCAGTTTCGGACTGTATACAGATACGCAGTATTTT. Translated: CASSFGLYTDTQYF.

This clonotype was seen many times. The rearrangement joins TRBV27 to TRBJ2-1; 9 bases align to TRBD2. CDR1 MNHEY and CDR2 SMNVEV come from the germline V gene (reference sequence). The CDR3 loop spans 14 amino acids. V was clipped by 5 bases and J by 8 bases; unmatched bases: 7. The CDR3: CASSTGLAIDEQFF. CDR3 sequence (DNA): TGTGCCAGCAGTACCGGACTAGCGATCGATGAGCAGTTCTTC.

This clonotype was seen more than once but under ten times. The CDR3 DNA is TGTGCCAGCAGCTTGGGTTCGGCTAATTCACCCCTCCACTTT. Protein sequence: CASSLGSANSPLHF. J is TRBJ1-6 and V is TRBV5-5; D remains ambiguous. Germline V gene sequence: CDR1 SGHKS, CDR2 YYEKEE (reference sequence). With 0 bases removed from V and 6 bases from J, the gap between germline ends came to 7 bases. This CDR3 spans 14 amino acids.

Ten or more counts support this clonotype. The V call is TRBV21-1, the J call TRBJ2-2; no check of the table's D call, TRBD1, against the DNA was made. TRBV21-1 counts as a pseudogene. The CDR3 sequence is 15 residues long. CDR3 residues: CASSHRGRNTGELFF. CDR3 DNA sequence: TGTGCCAGCAGCCACAGGGGGCGCAACACCGGGGAGCTGTTTTTT.

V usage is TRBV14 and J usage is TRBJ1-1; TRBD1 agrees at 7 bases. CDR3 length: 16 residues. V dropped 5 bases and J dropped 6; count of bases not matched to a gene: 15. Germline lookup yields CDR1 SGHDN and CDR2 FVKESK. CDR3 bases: TGTGCCAGCAGCAACCGAGGGGGCGCCTTGGGGGCTGAAGCTTTCTTT. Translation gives CASSNRGGALGAEAFF.

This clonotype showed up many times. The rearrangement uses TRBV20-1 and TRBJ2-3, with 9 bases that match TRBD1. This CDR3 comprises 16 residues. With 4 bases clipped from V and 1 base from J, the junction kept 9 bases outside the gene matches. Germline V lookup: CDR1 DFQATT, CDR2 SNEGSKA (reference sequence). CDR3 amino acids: CSAKSGGTGRTDTQYF. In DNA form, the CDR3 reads TGCAGTGCTAAGTCTGGGGGGACAGGGCGCACAGATACGCAGTATTTT.

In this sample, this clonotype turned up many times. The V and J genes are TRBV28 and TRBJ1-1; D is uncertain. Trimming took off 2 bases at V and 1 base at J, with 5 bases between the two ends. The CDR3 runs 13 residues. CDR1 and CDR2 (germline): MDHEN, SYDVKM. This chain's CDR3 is CASSLLENTEAFF. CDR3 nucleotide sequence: TGTGCCAGCAGTTTACTGGAGAACACTGAAGCTTTCTTT.

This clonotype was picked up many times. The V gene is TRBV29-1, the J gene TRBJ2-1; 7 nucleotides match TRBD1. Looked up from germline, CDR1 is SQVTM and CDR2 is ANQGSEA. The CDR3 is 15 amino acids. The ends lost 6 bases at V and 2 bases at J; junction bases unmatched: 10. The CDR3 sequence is CSVSAGGFTYNEQFF. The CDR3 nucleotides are TGCAGCGTATCCGCAGGGGGTTTCACCTACAATGAGCAGTTCTTC.

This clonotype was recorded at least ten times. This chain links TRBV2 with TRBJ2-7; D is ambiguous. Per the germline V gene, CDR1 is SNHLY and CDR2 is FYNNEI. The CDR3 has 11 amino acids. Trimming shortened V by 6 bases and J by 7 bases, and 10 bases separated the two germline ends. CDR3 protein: CASSTDGEQYF. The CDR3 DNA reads TGTGCCAGCAGCACGGACGGTGAGCAGTACTTC.

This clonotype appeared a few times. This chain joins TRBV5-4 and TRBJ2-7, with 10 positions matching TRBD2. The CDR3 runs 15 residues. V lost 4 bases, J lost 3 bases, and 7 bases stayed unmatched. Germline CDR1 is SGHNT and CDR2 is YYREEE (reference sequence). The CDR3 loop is CASSPSGSADYEQYF. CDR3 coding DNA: TGTGCCAGCAGCCCTAGCGGGAGTGCTGACTACGAGCAGTACTTC.

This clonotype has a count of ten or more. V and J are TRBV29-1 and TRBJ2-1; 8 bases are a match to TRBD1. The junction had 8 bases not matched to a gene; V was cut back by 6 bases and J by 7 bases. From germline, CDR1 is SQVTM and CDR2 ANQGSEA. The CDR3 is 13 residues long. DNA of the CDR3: TGCAGCGTCCGATCCAGGGGGCAGAATGAGCAGTTCTTC. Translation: CSVRSRGQNEQFF.

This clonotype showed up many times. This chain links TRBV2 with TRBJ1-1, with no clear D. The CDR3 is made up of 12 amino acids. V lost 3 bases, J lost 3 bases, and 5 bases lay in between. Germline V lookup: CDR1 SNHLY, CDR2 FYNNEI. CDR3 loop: CASSDPDTEAFF. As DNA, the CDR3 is TGTGCCAGCAGTGATCCCGACACTGAAGCTTTCTTT.

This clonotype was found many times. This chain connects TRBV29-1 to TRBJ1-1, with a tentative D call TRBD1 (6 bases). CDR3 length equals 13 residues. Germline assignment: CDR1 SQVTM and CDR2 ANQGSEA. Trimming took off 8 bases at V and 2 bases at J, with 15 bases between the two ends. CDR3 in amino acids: CSSTGGGNTEAFF. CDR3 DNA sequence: TGCAGCTCGACAGGTGGGGGAAACACTGAAGCTTTCTTT.

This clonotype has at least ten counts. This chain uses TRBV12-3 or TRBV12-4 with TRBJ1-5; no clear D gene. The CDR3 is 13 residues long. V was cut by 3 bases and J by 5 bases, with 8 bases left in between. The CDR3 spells CASSFLRDQPQHF. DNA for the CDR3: TGTGCCAGCAGTTTTTTGCGGGATCAGCCCCAGCATTTT.

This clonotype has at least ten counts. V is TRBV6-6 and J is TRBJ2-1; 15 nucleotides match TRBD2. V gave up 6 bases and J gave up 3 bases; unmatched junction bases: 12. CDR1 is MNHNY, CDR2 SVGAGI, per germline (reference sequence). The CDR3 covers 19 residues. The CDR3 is CASSPGTSGRTQIYNEQFF. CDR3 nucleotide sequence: TGTGCCAGCAGCCCCGGGACTAGCGGGAGGACCCAAATCTACAATGAGCAGTTCTTC.

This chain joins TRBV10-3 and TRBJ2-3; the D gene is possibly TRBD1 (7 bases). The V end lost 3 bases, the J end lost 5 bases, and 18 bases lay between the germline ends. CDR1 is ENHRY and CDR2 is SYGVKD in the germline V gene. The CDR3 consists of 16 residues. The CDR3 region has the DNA TGTGCCATCAGTGACCCCCGACAGGGAGGAATAGATACGCAGTATTTT. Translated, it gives CAISDPRQGGIDTQYF.

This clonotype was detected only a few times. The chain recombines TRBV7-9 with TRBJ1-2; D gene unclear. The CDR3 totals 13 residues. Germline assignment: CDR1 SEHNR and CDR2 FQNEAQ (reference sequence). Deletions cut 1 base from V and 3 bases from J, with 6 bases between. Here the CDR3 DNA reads TGTGCCAGCAGCTTAGACACCGACTATGGCTACACCTTC. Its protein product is CASSLDTDYGYTF.

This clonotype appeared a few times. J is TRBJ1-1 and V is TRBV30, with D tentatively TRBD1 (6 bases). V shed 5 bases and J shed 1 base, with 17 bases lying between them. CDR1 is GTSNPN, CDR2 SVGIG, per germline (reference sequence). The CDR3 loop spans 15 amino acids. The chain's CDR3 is CAWERGAAWNTEAFF. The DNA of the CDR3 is TGTGCCTGGGAGAGGGGGGCAGCTTGGAACACTGAAGCTTTCTTT.

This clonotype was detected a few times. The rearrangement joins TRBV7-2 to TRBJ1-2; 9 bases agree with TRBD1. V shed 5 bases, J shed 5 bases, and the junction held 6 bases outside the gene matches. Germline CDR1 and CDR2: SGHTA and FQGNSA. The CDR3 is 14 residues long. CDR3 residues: CASSIMDRGYGYTF. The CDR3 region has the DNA TGTGCCAGCAGCATAATGGACAGGGGATATGGCTACACCTTC. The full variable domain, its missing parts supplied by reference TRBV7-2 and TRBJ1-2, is GAGVSQSPSNKVTEKGKDVELRCDPISGHTALYWYRQSLGQGLEFLIYFQGNSAPDKSGLPSDRFSAERTGGSVSTLTIQRTQQEDSAVYLCASSIMDRGYGYTFGSGTRLTVV.

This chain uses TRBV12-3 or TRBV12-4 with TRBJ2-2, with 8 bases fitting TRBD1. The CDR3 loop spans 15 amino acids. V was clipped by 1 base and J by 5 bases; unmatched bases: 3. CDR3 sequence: CASSLGQGATGELFF. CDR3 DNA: TGTGCCAGCAGTTTAGGCCAGGGGGCTACCGGGGAGCTGTTTTTT.

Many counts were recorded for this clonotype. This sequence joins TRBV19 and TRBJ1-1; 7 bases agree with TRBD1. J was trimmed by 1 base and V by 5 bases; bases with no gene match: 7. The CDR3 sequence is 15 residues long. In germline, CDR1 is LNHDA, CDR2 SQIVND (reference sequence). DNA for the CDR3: TGTGCCAGTAGTGGCCGACAGGGCCCGAACACTGAAGCTTTCTTT. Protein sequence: CASSGRQGPNTEAFF.

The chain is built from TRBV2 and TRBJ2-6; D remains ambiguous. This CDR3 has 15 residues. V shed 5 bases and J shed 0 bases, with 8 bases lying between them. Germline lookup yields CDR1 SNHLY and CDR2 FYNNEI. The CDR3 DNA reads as TGTGCCAGCAGTCAGCTGAACTCTGGGGCCAACGTCCTGACTTTC. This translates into CASSQLNSGANVLTF.

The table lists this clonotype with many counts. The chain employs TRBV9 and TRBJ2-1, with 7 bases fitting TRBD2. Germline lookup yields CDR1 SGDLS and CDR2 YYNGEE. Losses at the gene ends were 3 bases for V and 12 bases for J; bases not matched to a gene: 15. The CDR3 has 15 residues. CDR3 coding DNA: TGTGCCAGCAGCGCCGCCGGGACTACCCAGGTTGGGCAGTTCTTC. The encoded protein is CASSAAGTTQVGQFF.

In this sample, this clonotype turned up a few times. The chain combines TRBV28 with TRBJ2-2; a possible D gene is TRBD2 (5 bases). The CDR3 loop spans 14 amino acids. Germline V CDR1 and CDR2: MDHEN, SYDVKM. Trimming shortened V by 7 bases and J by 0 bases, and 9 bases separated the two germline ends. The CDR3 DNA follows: TGTGCCAGCAACCGGGGTTCGAACACCGGGGAGCTGTTTTTT. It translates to CASNRGSNTGELFF.

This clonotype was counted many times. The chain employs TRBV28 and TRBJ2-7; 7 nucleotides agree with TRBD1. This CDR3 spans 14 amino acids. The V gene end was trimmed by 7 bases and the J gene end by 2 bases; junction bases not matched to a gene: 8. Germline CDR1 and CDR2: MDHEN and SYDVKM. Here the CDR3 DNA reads TGTGCCAGCACCGGGACAGACGGAACCTACGAGCAGTACTTC. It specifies CASTGTDGTYEQYF. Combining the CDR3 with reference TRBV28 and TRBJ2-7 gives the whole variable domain DVKVTQSSRYLVKRTGEKVFLECVQDMDHENMFWYRQDPGLGLRLIYFSYDVKMKEKGDIPEGYSVSREKKERFSLILESASTNQTSMYLCASTGTDGTYEQYFGPGTRLTVT.

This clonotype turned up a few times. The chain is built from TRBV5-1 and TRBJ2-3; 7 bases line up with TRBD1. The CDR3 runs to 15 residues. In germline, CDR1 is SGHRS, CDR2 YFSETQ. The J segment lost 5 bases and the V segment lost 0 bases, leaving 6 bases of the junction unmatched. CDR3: CASSLAADRLDTQYF. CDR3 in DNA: TGCGCCAGCAGCTTGGCCGCGGACAGGTTAGATACGCAGTATTTT. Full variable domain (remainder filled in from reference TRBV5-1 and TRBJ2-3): KAGVTQTPRYLIKTRGQQVTLSCSPISGHRSVSWYQQTPGQGLQFLFEYFSETQRNKGNFPGRFSGRQFSNSRSEMNVSTLELGDSALYLCASSLAADRLDTQYFGPGTRLTVL.